This TCR beta chain was sequenced for a study of patients and donors after allogeneic stem cell transplantation. A single record per CDR3 protein comes from TCRdb applying MiXCR to the RT-PCR reads. The top ten clones hold around a tenth of a sample with around 200,000 distinct CDR3 sequences, over 30% of them seen once. The receptor was derived from a human donor who was either an allogeneic HSCT recipient or a stem cell or donor lymphocyte infusion donor (not recorded which). It is not recorded whose cells these are; they may come from a transplant donor. The sample comprised blood, either unsorted or a sorted T cell fraction (not recorded which).

DNA of the CDR3: TGCAGTCGACCAAGGGGGTTGAACACTGAAGCTTTCTTT. Its translation is CSRPRGLNTEAFF. The gene calls are TRBV20-1 and TRBJ1-1; the D gene is possibly TRBD1 (6 bases). The germline gives CDR1 DFQATT, CDR2 SNEGSKA (reference sequence). V lost 8 bases to trimming and J lost 0 bases, with 13 bases between them. This CDR3 region has 13 residues.